The sequence of this T cell receptor beta chain was determined in a study of cytomegalovirus exposure and HLA in healthy donors (dated by TCRdb to 2016 to 2017). For the wider study: According to an earlier analysis of 587 of the donors, some 170 million T cells yielded approximately 120 million unique TCR beta sequences and roughly 280 Gb of sequence data. Roughly 300 gigabases of sequencing data and 80 million or so unique TCR sequences were included in an early release covering about 620 HLA-typed donors. The genetic ancestry cluster associated with self-reported Caucasian donors included approximately 85% of the roughly 400 genotyped donors. The study was designed to test whether signatures of past pathogen exposure could be identified by cataloging public T cell receptors. The T cell repertoires of 670 or so subjects were profiled by immunosequencing and related to cytomegalovirus serostatus. Along with the 666-subject first cohort, a separate validation cohort of over a hundred different subjects was used. High-throughput TCR immunosequencing, statistical association of individual TCRs with disease status, and machine learning were combined to predict cytomegalovirus infection status. To study patterns of TCR occurrence, a later analysis re-analyzed previously published TCR beta repertoires from around 670 donors and added high-resolution HLA genotyping. Rather than using new phenotypic data, the later analysis identified candidate immune exposures from TCR beta sequences and from how often those sequences occurred across donors. In an earlier analysis of 587 of the donors, high-throughput TCR beta sequencing was used to judge whether each TCR beta V gene segment behaved as functional or pseudogenic. Donor age, sex, ethnicity and CMV serostatus were compiled alongside the repertoire data. A later genetic analysis used genome-wide SNP genotypes for about three fifths of the 666 donors, treating that subset as a discovery cohort. Every discovery cohort repertoire had been produced on one sequencing platform. Class I and class II HLA loci were covered by the typing at four-digit resolution. The number of typed donors differed by locus: roughly 629-640 for A, B, C, DRB1 and DQB1; approximately 520 for DQA1; fewer than 610 for DPA1; and some 450 for DPB1. About 5 DR-DQ haplotypes were handled as single units for association and clustering, since linkage in the cohort was strong. Among around 400 genotyped donors of the cohort, an average of approximately 200,000 unique TCR beta nucleotide sequences was sequenced per donor, of which about 20% were non-productive. Broad study findings and their caveats: A later genetic analysis reported fewer N-insertions in productive TCRs among donors in an Asian-associated ancestry cluster than the roughly 700-donor mean. A few of the identified cytomegalovirus-associated TCR beta chains were confirmed in vitro to be specific for cytomegalovirus antigens. At a false discovery rate of 0.05, a later analysis linked around 15,000 TCR beta sequences to specific HLA alleles. In a later analysis, several top co-occurrence clusters were reported to appear linked to parvovirus B19, influenza, CMV and Epstein-Barr virus. The study gave a list of over 150 TCR beta chains associated with cytomegalovirus. When HLA alleles, especially DR and DQ, strongly co-occurred, TCR associations were difficult to assign to individual alleles. While some public TCRs were present in many individuals, most TCR sequences turned up only very rarely across donors. This cohort had only TCR beta chains sequenced, and the lack of alpha or paired-chain data limited which features could be detected. Because counts were too low, some 16 rarely observed V segments, including chromosome 9 orphons, were excluded from the earlier analysis of 500 to 700 of the donors. CMV serostatus was the only immune exposure information available for the cohort. The authors suggested that the approach could potentially be extended to other disease states and immunological phenotypes. An earlier analysis of approximately 500 of the donors showed that most TCR beta V segments appeared in productive rearrangements either about 90% or about 30% of the time, which broadly matched IMGT annotations. The classifier was reported to diagnose cytomegalovirus status with high specificity and sensitivity in both the original and validation cohorts. The presence/absence analyses assumed that sequencing depth was roughly uniform across donors, and that assumption may not be true. Some IMGT-functional V segments, including TRBV6-2 and TRBV6-3, could not be told apart with the 87-base-pair reads, so those segments were excluded. In a later genetic analysis, a missense DCLRE1C variant was associated with V-gene and J-gene trimming of TCR beta chains, and the association was replicated in an independent cohort. Because some donors lacked HLA typing at each locus, the association tests relied only on the typed subset. A further reported finding was that TCR beta sequences accurately predicted the HLA-A and HLA-B alleles for most subjects in the first cohort. In a later analysis, HLA-associated TCR beta chains showed more clonal expansion and lower generation probabilities than non-associated chains that were equally common. In a later analysis, most CMV-associated TCR beta chains were found to appear HLA-restricted, with HLA associations seemingly driven largely by CMV exposure. A later analysis found that TCR association rates varied across HLA loci, with DRB1 alleles showing the most associated TCRs and HLA-C alleles the fewest. The sequencing pipeline was judged likely to have produced a cluster of highly shared sequence variants as a technical artifact. Correlated functional status among segregating V segments might be attributable to linkage disequilibrium, but an unknown experimental factor could not be ruled out.

The cohort was made up of hundreds of healthy bone marrow donors. All cohort members were sampled while nominally healthy, although unrecorded immune exposures were likely present. The donor tested CMV seronegative and was one of the 352 seronegative cohort members. A peripheral blood sample was collected from each donor, and TCR beta sequencing was performed on peripheral blood mononuclear cells. The Qiagen DNeasy Blood Extraction Kit was used to extract genomic DNA from the blood cell samples. Library construction relied on the immunoSEQ multiplex PCR assay. For the multiplex PCR, a mixture combining 60 forward primers for TCR Vbeta segments and 13 reverse primers for TCR Jbeta segments was used. A multiplex PCR assay on genomic DNA amplified the CDR3 region of rearranged TCR beta genes. Amplified TCR beta libraries were sequenced as 87-base-pair reads on the Illumina HiSeq System. As for the original processing: In a later analysis, 80 million or so unique TCR beta chains were counted across the approximately 640 repertoires, and about 9.9 million of these chains were shared by at least two donors. A nearest-neighbor algorithm error-corrected the raw reads and collapsed the reads into unique sequences, merging closely related sequences to remove PCR and sequencing errors. Alignment of CDR3 sequences to IMGT reference sequences was used to assign V, D and J gene segments. For a sequence to be retained, a match of at least six nucleotides was required to both a V gene segment and a J gene segment. Rearrangements were called productive when the CDR3 lacked stop codons and stayed in frame with V and J; all others were non-productive. Following IMGT convention, CDR3 was defined as the stretch from the second conserved V-encoded cysteine to the conserved J-encoded phenylalanine. The earlier analysis of approximately 590 of the donors excluded any sequence lacking an unambiguous match to a single V gene segment. An earlier analysis of 500 to 600 of the donors classified V segments as functional when productive rearrangements were above 56.7% and as segregating when the standard deviation between donors was above 5%. A statistical classification framework was built to diagnose cytomegalovirus status from the catalog of TCR beta chain sequences. In a later analysis, TCR nucleotide sequences were compared against IMGT/GENE-DB human TR gene sequences so that V and J genes could be assigned. The TCRdist pipeline was used in a later analysis to assign CDR3 sequences and most-parsimonious VDJ recombination scenarios. In a later analysis, each TCR beta chain was defined by its CDR3 amino acid sequence together with its V-gene family, and reads lacking a unique V-gene family were excluded. As a way to deal with suspected cross-contamination and a sequencing artifact, a later analysis dropped over 550 nucleotide sequences that were highly shared and had low generation probability. In a later analysis, a clonal expansion index for each public chain was calculated from normalized within-repertoire ranks of inferred template counts. Generation probabilities in a later analysis came from a VDJ recombination model fitted to out-of-frame rearrangements, and those results were checked against IGoR. In a later analysis, hypergeometric tests were used to score TCR-TCR, TCR-HLA and TCR-CMV co-occurrence, with a repertoire-size bias correction applied to TCR pairs. To estimate false discovery rates, a later analysis permuted the HLA or CMV assignments 20 times. In a later analysis, co-occurring TCRs were grouped using DBSCAN, with TCRdist sequence similarity added in when clustering inside HLA-allele-positive subsets. Repertoires with fewer than 30,000 or more than 120,000 public chains were left out of co-occurrence clustering, as were a few repertoires with anomalous nucleotide sharing. Not all clones reach the TCRdb copy of this immuneACCESS table, which keeps in-frame sequences only. Checked studies attribute under half of the gap to unresolved V genes and leave the rest unexplained. The DNA gave D and trimming, while V, J and clone size come from that table. The sample includes about 120,000 clones, with around 74% observed a single time. The ten largest clones capture roughly 1.6% of the sample.

Notes on this clone: Its antigen specificity is not known. Nothing much larger sits one base from this clone, and base qualities are not available.

After removal of 6 bases from V and 3 bases from J, the junction retains 6 bases not matched to a gene. Including cysteine and phenylalanine, the CDR3 has 15 amino acids. Only the CDR3 part of the read is kept: 45 bases, read in frame from the first base. CDR1 and CDR2, per the germline V gene, are SNHLY and FYNNEI. This TCR derives from a young woman in good health and CMV-seronegative. The V gene is TRBV2 and the J gene is TRBJ2-5; a stretch of 11 junction bases matches TRBD2. The sequenced sample consisted of PBMCs. The CDR3 protein: CASRLAGGFEETQYF. In nucleotide form, the sequence is TGTGCCAGCAGGCTAGCGGGGGGATTCGAAGAGACCCAGTACTTC.